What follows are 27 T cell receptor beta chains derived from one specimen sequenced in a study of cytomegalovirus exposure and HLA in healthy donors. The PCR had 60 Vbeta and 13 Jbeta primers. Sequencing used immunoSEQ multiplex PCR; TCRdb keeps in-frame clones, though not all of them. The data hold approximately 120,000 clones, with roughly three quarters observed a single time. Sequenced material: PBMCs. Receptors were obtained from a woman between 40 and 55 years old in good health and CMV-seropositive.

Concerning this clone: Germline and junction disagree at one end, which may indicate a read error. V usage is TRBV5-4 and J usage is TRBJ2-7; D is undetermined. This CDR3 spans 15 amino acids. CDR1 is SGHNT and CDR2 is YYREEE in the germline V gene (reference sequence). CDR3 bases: TGTGCCAGCAGTTTGGCTGCCTTCAGCTCCTACGAGCAGTACTTC. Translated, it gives CASSLAAFSSYEQYF.

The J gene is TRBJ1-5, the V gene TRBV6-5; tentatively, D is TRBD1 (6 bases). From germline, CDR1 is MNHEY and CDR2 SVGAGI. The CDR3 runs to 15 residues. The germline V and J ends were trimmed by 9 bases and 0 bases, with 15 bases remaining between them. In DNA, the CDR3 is TGTGCCAGTGGCCGGGACACAAATAGCAATCAGCCCCAGCATTTT. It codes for CASGRDTNSNQPQHF.

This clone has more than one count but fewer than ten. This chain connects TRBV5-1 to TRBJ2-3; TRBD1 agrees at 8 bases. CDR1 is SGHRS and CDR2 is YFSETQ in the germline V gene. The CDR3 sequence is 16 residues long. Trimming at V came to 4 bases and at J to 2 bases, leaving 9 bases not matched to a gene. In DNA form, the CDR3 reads TGCGCCAGCAGCGTCCGAGGACAGGGCCCCACAGATACGCAGTATTTT. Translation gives CASSVRGQGPTDTQYF.

CDR3 loop: CASSLRQVDEKLFF. The CDR3, as DNA: TGCGCCAGCAGCTTGAGGCAGGTTGATGAAAAACTGTTTTTT. This chain joins TRBV5-1 and TRBJ1-4; D not resolved. In germline, CDR1 is SGHRS, CDR2 YFSETQ. This CDR3 has 14 residues. V was clipped by 1 base and J by 6 bases, with 10 bases between them.

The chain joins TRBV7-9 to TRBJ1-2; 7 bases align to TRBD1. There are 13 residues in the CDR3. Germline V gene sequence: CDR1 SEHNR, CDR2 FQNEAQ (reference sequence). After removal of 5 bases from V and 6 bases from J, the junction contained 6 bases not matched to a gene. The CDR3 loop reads CASSPDRDHGYTF. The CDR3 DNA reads TGTGCCAGCAGCCCAGACAGGGATCATGGCTACACCTTC. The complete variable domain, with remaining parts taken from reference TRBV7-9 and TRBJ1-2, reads DTGVSQNPRHKITKRGQNVTFRCDPISEHNRLYWYRQTLGQGPEFLTYFQNEAQLEKSRLLSDRFSAERPKGSFSTLEIQRTEQGDSAMYLCASSPDRDHGYTFGSGTRLTVV.

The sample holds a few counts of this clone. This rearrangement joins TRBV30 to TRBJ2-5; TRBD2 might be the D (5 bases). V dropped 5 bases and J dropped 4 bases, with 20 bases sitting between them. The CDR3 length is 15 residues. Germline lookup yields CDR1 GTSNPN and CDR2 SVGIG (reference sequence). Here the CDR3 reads CAWGGRGIMLETQYF. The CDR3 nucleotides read TGTGCCTGGGGAGGACGGGGTATAATGTTAGAGACCCAGTACTTC.

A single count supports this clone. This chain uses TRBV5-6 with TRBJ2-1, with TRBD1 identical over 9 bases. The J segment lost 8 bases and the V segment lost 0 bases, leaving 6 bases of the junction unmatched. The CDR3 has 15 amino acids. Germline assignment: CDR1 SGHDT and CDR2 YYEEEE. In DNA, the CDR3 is TGTGCCAGCAGCTTGGTAGGGACAGGGTCCCATGAGCAGTTCTTC. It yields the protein CASSLVGTGSHEQFF. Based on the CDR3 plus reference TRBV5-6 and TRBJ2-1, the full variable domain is DAGVTQSPTHLIKTRGQQVTLRCSPKSGHDTVSWYQQALGQGPQFIFQYYEEEERQRGNFPDRFSGHQFPNYSSELNVNALLLGDSALYLCASSLVGTGSHEQFFGPGTRLTVL.

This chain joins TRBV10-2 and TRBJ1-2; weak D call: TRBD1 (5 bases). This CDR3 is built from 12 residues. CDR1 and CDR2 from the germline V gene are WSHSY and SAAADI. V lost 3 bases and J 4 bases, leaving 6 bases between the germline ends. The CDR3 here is CASSDRAYGYTF. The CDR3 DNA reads TGCGCCAGCAGTGACAGGGCCTATGGCTACACCTTC.

CDR3 loop: CASTTGTGNTIYF. In nucleotides, the CDR3 is TGTGCCAGCACGACAGGGACTGGAAACACCATATATTTT. This rearrangement joins TRBV6-1 to TRBJ1-3; 7 bases align to TRBD1. Germline V CDR1 and CDR2: MNHNS, SASEGT. There are 13 residues in the CDR3. V was clipped by 7 bases and J by 2 bases; unmatched bases: 2.

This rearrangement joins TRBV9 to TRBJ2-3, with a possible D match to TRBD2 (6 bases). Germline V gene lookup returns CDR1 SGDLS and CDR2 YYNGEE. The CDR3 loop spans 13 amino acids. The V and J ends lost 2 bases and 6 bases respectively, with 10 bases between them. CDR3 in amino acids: CASSVPGVDTQYF. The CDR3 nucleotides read TGTGCCAGCAGCGTGCCGGGGGTTGATACGCAGTATTTT.

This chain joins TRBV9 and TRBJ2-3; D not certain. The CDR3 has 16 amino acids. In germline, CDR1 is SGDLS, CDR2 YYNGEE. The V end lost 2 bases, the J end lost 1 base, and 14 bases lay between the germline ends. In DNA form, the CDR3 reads TGTGCCAGCAGCGTGACTCGTAACCTCGGCACAGATACGCAGTATTTT. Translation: CASSVTRNLGTDTQYF.

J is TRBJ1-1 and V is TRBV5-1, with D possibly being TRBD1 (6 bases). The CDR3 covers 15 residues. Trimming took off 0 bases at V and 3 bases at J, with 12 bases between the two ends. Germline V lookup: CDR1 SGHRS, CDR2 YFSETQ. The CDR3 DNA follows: TGCGCCAGCAGCTTGGAGACAGGCGTCGACACTGAAGCTTTCTTT. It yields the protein CASSLETGVDTEAFF.

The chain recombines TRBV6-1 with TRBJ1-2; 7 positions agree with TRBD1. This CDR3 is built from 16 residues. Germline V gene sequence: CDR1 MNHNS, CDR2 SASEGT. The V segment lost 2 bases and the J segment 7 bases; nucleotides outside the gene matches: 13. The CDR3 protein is CASSENPTGSLSGYTF. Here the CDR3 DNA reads TGTGCCAGCAGTGAAAATCCGACAGGGTCTTTGAGTGGCTACACCTTC.

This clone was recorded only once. This CDR3 is CASSHTGTSNTEAFF. The CDR3 region has the DNA TGCGCCAGCAGCCATACCGGGACAAGCAACACTGAAGCTTTCTTT. The rearrangement links TRBV4-1 to TRBJ1-1; D is possibly TRBD1 (6 bases). The V gene's germline CDR1 is MGHRA and CDR2 YSYEKL. This CDR3 region has 15 residues. Trimming shortened V by 3 bases and J by 2 bases, and 13 bases separated the two germline ends.

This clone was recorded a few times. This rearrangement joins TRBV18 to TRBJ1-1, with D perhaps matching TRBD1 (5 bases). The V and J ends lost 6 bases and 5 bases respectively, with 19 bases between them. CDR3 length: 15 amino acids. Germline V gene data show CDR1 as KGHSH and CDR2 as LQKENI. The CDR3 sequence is CASSPGGGGDTEAFF. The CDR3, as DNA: TGTGCCAGCTCCCCCGGGGGGGGTGGGGATACTGAAGCTTTCTTT.

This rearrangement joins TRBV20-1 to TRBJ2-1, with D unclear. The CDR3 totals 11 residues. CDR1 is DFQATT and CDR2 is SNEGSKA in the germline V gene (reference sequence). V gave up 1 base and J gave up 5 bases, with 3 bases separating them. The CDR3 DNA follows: TGCAGTGCTAGAGCCGACAATGAGCAGTTCTTC. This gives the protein CSARADNEQFF.

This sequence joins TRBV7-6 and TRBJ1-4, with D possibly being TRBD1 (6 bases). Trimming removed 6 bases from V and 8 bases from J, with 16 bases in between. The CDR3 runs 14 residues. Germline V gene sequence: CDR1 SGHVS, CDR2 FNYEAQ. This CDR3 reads CASSLTWTAEKLFF. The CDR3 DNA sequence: TGTGCCAGCAGTTTAACTTGGACAGCCGAAAAACTGTTTTTT.

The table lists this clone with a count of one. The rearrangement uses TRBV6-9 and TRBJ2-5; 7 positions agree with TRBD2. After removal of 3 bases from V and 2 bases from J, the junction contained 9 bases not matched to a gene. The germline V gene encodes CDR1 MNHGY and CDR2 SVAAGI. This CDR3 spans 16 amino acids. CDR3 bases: TGTGCCAGCAGTTACCCAAAGGTCGGGGGGCAAGAGACCCAGTACTTC. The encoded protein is CASSYPKVGGQETQYF.

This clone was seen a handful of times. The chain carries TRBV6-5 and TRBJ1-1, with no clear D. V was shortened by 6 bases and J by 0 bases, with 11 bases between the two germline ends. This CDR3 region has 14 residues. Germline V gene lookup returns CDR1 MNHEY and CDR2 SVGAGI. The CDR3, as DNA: TGTGCCAGCAGGGAGACTGCCATGAACACTGAAGCTTTCTTT. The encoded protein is CASRETAMNTEAFF.

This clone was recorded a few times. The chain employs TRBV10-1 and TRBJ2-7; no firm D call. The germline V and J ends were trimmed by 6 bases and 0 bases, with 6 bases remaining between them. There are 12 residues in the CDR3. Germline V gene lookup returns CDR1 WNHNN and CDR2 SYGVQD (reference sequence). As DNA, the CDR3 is TGCGCCAGCAGCGGTAACTCCTACGAGCAGTACTTC. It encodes CASSGNSYEQYF.

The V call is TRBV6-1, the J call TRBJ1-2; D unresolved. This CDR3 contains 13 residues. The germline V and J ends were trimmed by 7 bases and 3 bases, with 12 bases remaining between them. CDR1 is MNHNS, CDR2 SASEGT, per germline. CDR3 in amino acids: CASMEGGDYGYTF. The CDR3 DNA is TGTGCCAGCATGGAGGGTGGGGACTATGGCTACACCTTC.

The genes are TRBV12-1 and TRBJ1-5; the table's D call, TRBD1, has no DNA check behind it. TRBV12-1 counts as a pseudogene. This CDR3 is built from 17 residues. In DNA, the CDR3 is TGTGCCAGCAGCTTTGAAAGTCGACAGGGTGGGAATCAGCCCCAGCATTTT. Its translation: CASSFESRQGGNQPQHF.

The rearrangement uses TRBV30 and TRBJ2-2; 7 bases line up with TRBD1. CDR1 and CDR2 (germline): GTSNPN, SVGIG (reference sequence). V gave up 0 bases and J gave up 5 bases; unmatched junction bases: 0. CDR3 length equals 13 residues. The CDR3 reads CAWSVQGTGELFF. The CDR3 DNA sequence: TGTGCCTGGAGTGTACAGGGGACCGGGGAGCTGTTTTTT.

Written as DNA, the CDR3 is TGTGCCAGCAGCCCCCTCCGGGGGAAAGAGACCCAGTACTTC. Its translation: CASSPLRGKETQYF. The V gene is TRBV4-2, the J gene TRBJ2-5; D perhaps matches TRBD2 (6 bases). In germline, CDR1 is LGHNA, CDR2 YNFKEQ. V lost 4 bases and J 3 bases, leaving 12 bases between the germline ends. There are 14 residues in the CDR3.

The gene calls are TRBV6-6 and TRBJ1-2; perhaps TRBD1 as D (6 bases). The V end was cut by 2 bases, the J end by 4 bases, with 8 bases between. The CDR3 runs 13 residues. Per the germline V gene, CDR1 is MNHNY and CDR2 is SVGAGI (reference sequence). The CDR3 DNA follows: TGTGCCAGCAGTTACGGACAGTCCTATGGCTACACCTTC. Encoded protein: CASSYGQSYGYTF.

DNA of the CDR3: TGTGCCTGGAGCCTTCAGGGCCGGGATCAGCCCCAGCATTTT. As protein: CAWSLQGRDQPQHF. The V gene is TRBV30, the J gene TRBJ1-5; tentatively, D is TRBD1 (5 bases). Looked up from germline, CDR1 is GTSNPN and CDR2 is SVGIG (reference sequence). This CDR3 comprises 14 residues. V was cut by 3 bases and J by 5 bases, with 14 bases left in between.

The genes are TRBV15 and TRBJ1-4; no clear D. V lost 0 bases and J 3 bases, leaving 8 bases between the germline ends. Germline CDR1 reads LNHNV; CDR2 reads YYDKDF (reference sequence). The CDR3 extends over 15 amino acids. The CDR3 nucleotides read TGTGCCACCAGCAGAGATCCCCAGTCTAATGAAAAACTGTTTTTT. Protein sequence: CATSRDPQSNEKLFF.